What follows describes a single TCR beta chain. One junction end does not reproduce the germline sequence, and a read error may be involved. The length of the CDR3 is 13 residues. CDR1 is LGHDT and CDR2 is YNNKEL in the germline V gene (reference sequence). This specimen belongs to a study of Graves' ophthalmopathy and Graves' hyperthyroidism. The TCR beta CDR3 regions underwent amplification from RNA transcripts. HTBI primers were used in a first-round RT-PCR, which preceded a second-round multiplex PCR. MiXCR, run by TCRdb on the multiplex PCR reads, gives a single entry per CDR3 protein. Counted here are 35,000 to 50,000 distinct CDR3 sequences, 50% occurring once; the ten biggest clones make up roughly 25%.

The TCR comes from an adult woman with stable Graves' hyperthyroidism. The chain uses TRBV3-1 and TRBJ1-1, with TRBD1 identical over 8 bases. The sample comprised peripheral blood. The CDR3 here is CASNTTGGTEAFF. The CDR3 nucleotides are TGTGCCAGCAACACCACAGGGGGGACTGAAGCTTTCTTC.